A selection of T cell receptor beta chains follows, all from one sample in a study of blood T cells in healthy people across ages. One entry per CDR3 protein, called by TCRdb with MiXCR from the 5' RACE reads. The repertoire holds 500,000 to 550,000 distinct CDR3 sequences, with approximately 25% as singletons. These sequences were also reported in another study, on T cells of mothers and their children.

What was sequenced was blood. Every receptor here comes from a boy younger than 18 in good health. Each CDR3 is given with its conserved first and last residue. The order of the fields is clone size, J gene, D gene, V gene, CDR3 protein, CDR3 DNA. D genes are given only for firm matches. Clone size is given for some rows only: seen once, a few or many times, or a class if the clone is expanded.

few | TRBJ2-5 | - | TRBV5-1 | CASSLRGLPQETQYF | TGCGCCAGCAGCTTACGGGGCCTTCCTCAAGAGACCCAGTACTTC
few | TRBJ1-6 | TRBD1 | TRBV20-1 | CSARAGQGNVSPLHF | TGCAGTGCTAGAGCCGGACAGGGAAACGTTTCACCCCTCCACTTT
few | TRBJ2-1 | TRBD2 | TRBV28 | CASAGAYNEQFF | TGTGCCTCAGCGGGGGCATACAATGAGCAGTTCTTC
- | TRBJ2-1 | TRBD2 | TRBV10-3 | CAISVGIRGGLNEQFF | TGTGCCATCAGTGTCGGGATTCGGGGGGGTCTTAATGAGCAGTTCTTC
- | TRBJ1-2 | - | TRBV27 | CASSSGLYDYGYTF | TGTGCCAGCAGTTCAGGGCTCTACGACTATGGCTACACCTTC
- | TRBJ1-1 | - | TRBV6-2/TRBV6-3 | CASSYRSRNTEAFF | TGTGCCAGCAGTTACCGTTCCAGGAACACTGAAGCTTTCTTT
- | TRBJ2-7 | TRBD1 | TRBV29-1 | CSVLSTGGTYEQYF | TGCAGCGTCCTTTCGACAGGGGGGACCTACGAGCAGTACTTC
few | TRBJ2-5 | TRBD1 | TRBV24-1 | CATSDLQGTGGEETQYF | TGTGCCACCAGTGATTTGCAGGGGACAGGGGGCGAAGAGACCCAGTACTTC
few | TRBJ2-7 | - | TRBV6-2/TRBV6-3 | CASSYVGFSYEQYF | TGTGCCAGCAGTTACGTGGGGTTCTCCTACGAGCAGTACTTC
- | TRBJ2-7 | - | TRBV20-1 | CSAIRSSYEQYF | TGCAGTGCTATCAGGAGCTCCTACGAGCAGTACTTC
few | TRBJ1-5 | - | TRBV12-3/TRBV12-4 | CASSRADSNQPQHF | TGTGCCAGCAGTCGGGCAGATAGCAATCAGCCCCAGCATTTT
few | TRBJ2-4 | TRBD2 | TRBV3-1 | CASSKTSGRNIQYF | TGTGCCAGCAGCAAGACTAGCGGAAGGAACATTCAGTACTTC
few | TRBJ2-1 | - | TRBV27 | CASSLSPGSYNEQFF | TGTGCCAGCAGTTTATCGCCGGGTTCCTACAATGAGCAGTTCTTC
- | TRBJ2-5 | TRBD1 | TRBV27 | CASSPGTGGETQYF | TGTGCCAGCAGTCCCGGGACAGGGGGAGAGACCCAGTACTTC
many | TRBJ2-5 | - | TRBV7-2 | CASSLAYTYQETQYF | TGTGCCAGCAGTTTAGCGTACACCTACCAAGAGACCCAGTACTTC
few | TRBJ2-3 | - | TRBV20-1 | CSALRSVGTDTQYF | TGCAGTGCTTTACGTAGCGTCGGCACAGATACGCAGTATTTT
few | TRBJ1-4 | - | TRBV7-2 | CASSLKITNEKLFF | TGTGCCAGCAGCTTAAAAATAACTAATGAAAAACTGTTTTTT
- | TRBJ1-1 | - | TRBV5-1 | CASSPPGTLNTEAFF | TGCGCCAGCAGCCCGCCTGGGACCTTGAACACTGAAGCTTTCTTT
- | TRBJ2-5 | - | TRBV7-9 | CASSHDGTVKTQYF | TGTGCCAGCAGCCACGATGGGACCGTGAAGACCCAGTACTTC
- | TRBJ2-1 | - | TRBV11-2 | CASSLPRVSYNEQFF | TGTGCCAGCAGCCTTCCCAGGGTTTCTTACAATGAGCAGTTCTTC
few | TRBJ2-1 | - | TRBV2 | CASSTLKEQFF | TGTGCCAGCAGTACCCTAAAAGAGCAGTTCTTC
many | TRBJ2-4 | - | TRBV29-1 | CSVEDRNQNIQYF | TGCAGCGTTGAAGACAGAAACCAAAACATTCAGTACTTC